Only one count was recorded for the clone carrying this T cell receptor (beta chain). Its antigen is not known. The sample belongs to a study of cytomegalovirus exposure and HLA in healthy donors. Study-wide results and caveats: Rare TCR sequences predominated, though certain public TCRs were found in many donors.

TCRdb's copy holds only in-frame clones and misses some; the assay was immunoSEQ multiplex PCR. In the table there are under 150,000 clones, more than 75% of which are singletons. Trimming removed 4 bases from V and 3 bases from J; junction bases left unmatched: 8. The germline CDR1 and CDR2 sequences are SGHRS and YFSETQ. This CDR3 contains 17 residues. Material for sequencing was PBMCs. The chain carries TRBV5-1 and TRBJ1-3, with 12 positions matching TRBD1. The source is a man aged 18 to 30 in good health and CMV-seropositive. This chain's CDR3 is CASSNPGQGADGNTIYF. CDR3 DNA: TGCGCCAGCAGCAACCCGGGACAGGGGGCAGATGGAAACACCATATATTTT. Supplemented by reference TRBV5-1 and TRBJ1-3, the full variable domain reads KAGVTQTPRYLIKTRGQQVTLSCSPISGHRSVSWYQQTPGQGLQFLFEYFSETQRNKGNFPGRFSGRQFSNSRSEMNVSTLELGDSALYLCASSNPGQGADGNTIYFGEGSWLTVV.